This TCR beta chain was retrieved from a study of cytomegalovirus exposure and HLA in healthy donors (dated by TCRdb to about 2017). Context from the whole study: In an earlier analysis of 450 to 750 of the donors, less than 350 Gb of sequence data and 120 million or so unique TCR beta sequences from about 179 million T cells were reported. An early release covering roughly 600 HLA-typed donors comprised 300 to 350 gigabases of sequencing data and some 79 million unique TCR sequences. Among the roughly 410 genotyped donors, approximately 81% belonged to the genetic ancestry cluster associated with self-reported Caucasian donors. The aim of the study was to test whether cataloging public T cell receptors could identify signatures of past pathogen exposure. The T cell repertoires of 666 subjects were profiled by immunosequencing and related to cytomegalovirus serostatus. A separate validation cohort of 90 to 150 different subjects was used in addition to the roughly 720-subject first cohort. The study combined high-throughput TCR immunosequencing, statistical association of individual TCRs with disease status, and machine learning to predict cytomegalovirus infection status. A later analysis re-analyzed previously published TCR beta repertoires from roughly 630 donors and added high-resolution HLA genotyping to study TCR occurrence patterns. Rather than using new phenotypic data, the later analysis identified candidate immune exposures from TCR beta sequences and from how often those sequences occurred across donors. An earlier analysis of 587 of the donors used high-throughput TCR beta sequencing to judge whether each TCR beta V gene segment behaved as functional or pseudogenic. Donor age, sex, ethnicity and CMV serostatus were compiled alongside the repertoire data. A later genetic analysis used genome-wide SNP genotypes for about three fifths of the 666 donors, treating that subset as a discovery cohort. Every discovery cohort repertoire had been produced on one sequencing platform. HLA typing included class I and class II loci at four-digit resolution. Typing coverage varied by locus: roughly 620-640 donors for A, B, C, DRB1 and DQB1; approximately 520 for DQA1; about 590 for DPA1; approximately 470 for DPB1. Roughly five DR-DQ haplotypes were treated as single units for association and clustering because of strong linkage in the cohort. Among around 400 genotyped donors of the cohort, an average of roughly 240,000 unique TCR beta nucleotide sequences were sequenced per donor, around 20% of them non-productive. General study outcomes and caveats: It was suggested by the authors that the approach could potentially be generalized to other disease states and immunological phenotypes. Across donors, most TCR sequences were observed very rarely, whereas some public TCRs were present in many individuals. In an earlier analysis of approximately 590 of the donors, most TCR beta V segments were observed in productive rearrangements about 87% or about 30% of the time, broadly matching IMGT annotations. A total of 150 to 200 TCR beta chains were listed by the study as associated with cytomegalovirus. In both the original and validation cohorts, the classifier was reported to diagnose cytomegalovirus status with high specificity and sensitivity. A later analysis found that most CMV-associated TCR beta chains appeared HLA-restricted, with HLA associations seemingly driven largely by CMV exposure. In a later analysis, HLA-associated TCR beta chains were found to be more clonally expanded and to have lower generation probabilities than equally common non-associated chains. A further reported finding was that TCR beta sequences accurately predicted the HLA-A and HLA-B alleles for most subjects in the first cohort. In a later analysis, the rate of TCR association differed among HLA loci, with DRB1 alleles having the most associated TCRs and HLA-C alleles having the fewest. Strong co-occurrence of HLA alleles, especially DR and DQ, made assigning TCR associations to individual alleles difficult. Because counts were too low, seventeen rarely observed V segments, including chromosome 9 orphons, were excluded from the earlier analysis of around 590 of the donors. An association between a missense DCLRE1C variant and V-gene and J-gene trimming of TCR beta chains was found in a later genetic analysis and replicated in an independent cohort. In a later genetic analysis, fewer N-insertions in productive TCRs were reported among donors in an Asian-associated ancestry cluster than the roughly 700-donor mean. Correlated functional status among segregating V segments might reflect linkage disequilibrium, but an unknown experimental factor could not be ruled out. The 87-base-pair reads could not distinguish some IMGT-functional V segments, including TRBV6-2 and TRBV6-3, so those segments were excluded. The presence/absence analyses assumed that sequencing depth was roughly uniform across donors, and that assumption may not be true. Specific HLA alleles were associated with over 15,000 TCR beta sequences at a false discovery rate of 0.05 in a later analysis. CMV serostatus was the only immune exposure information available for the cohort. Several of the top co-occurrence clusters appeared to be linked to parvovirus B19, influenza, CMV and Epstein-Barr virus, according to a later analysis. A cluster of highly shared sequence variants was judged likely to be a technical artifact of the sequencing pipeline. A few of the identified cytomegalovirus-associated TCR beta chains were confirmed in vitro to be specific for cytomegalovirus antigens. This cohort had only TCR beta chains sequenced, and the lack of alpha or paired-chain data limited which features could be detected. Because HLA typing was missing for some donors at each locus, association tests included only the typed subset.

Receptor amplification or capture employed the immunoSEQ multiplex PCR assay. For the multiplex PCR, a mixture combining 60 forward primers for TCR Vbeta segments and 13 reverse primers for TCR Jbeta segments was used. The CDR3 region of rearranged TCR beta genes was amplified from genomic DNA by a multiplex PCR assay. The Illumina HiSeq System was used to sequence the amplified TCR beta libraries as 87-base-pair reads. As for the original processing: A later analysis tallied approximately 87 million unique TCR beta chains across the 700 or so repertoires, and some 10 million of those chains were shared by two or more donors. To remove PCR and sequencing errors, raw reads were error-corrected and collapsed into unique sequences using a nearest-neighbor algorithm that merged closely related sequences. To assign V, D and J gene segments, CDR3 sequences were aligned to IMGT reference sequences. For a sequence to be retained, a match of at least six nucleotides to both a V gene segment and a J gene segment was required. A rearrangement counted as productive if the CDR3 had no stop codons and remained in frame with V and J, and every other rearrangement counted as non-productive. Following IMGT convention, CDR3 was defined as the stretch from the second conserved V-encoded cysteine up to the conserved J-encoded phenylalanine. In an earlier analysis of around 640 of the donors, sequences lacking an unambiguous match to a single V gene segment were excluded. An earlier analysis of several hundred of the donors called V segments functional above 56.7% productive rearrangements and segregating when the between-donor standard deviation exceeded 5%. To diagnose cytomegalovirus status from the catalog of TCR beta chain sequences, a statistical classification framework was built. In a later analysis, V and J genes were assigned by comparing TCR nucleotide sequences against IMGT/GENE-DB human TR gene sequences. A later analysis assigned CDR3 sequences and most-parsimonious VDJ recombination scenarios with the TCRdist pipeline. A later analysis defined each TCR beta chain by its CDR3 amino acid sequence plus V-gene family, and excluded reads lacking a unique V-gene family. A later analysis removed 500 to 600 highly shared, low-generation-probability nucleotide sequences to deal with suspected cross-contamination and a sequencing artifact. In a later analysis, a clonal expansion index for each public chain was calculated from normalized within-repertoire ranks of inferred template counts. In a later analysis, generation probabilities were computed using a VDJ recombination model fitted to out-of-frame rearrangements, and the results were checked against IGoR. Hypergeometric tests were used in a later analysis to score TCR-TCR, TCR-HLA and TCR-CMV co-occurrence, with a repertoire-size bias correction applied to the TCR pairs. In a later analysis, false discovery rates were estimated by permuting HLA or CMV assignments 20 times. A later analysis grouped co-occurring TCRs with DBSCAN, adding TCRdist sequence similarity when clustering within HLA-allele-positive subsets. Co-occurrence clustering excluded repertoires with fewer than 30,000 or more than 120,000 public chains, plus five with anomalous nucleotide sharing. TCRdb provides this immuneACCESS table in a form limited to in-frame rearrangements. Some clones are lacking; in checked studies, under half of them reflect an unresolved V gene, and why the rest are absent is not known. V, J and clone size were drawn from that table, and D and trimming were deduced from the DNA. Within this sample are over 150,000 clones, with roughly 79% of them counted one time only. The top ten hold over 2.5% of the sample.

The cohort comprised several hundred healthy bone marrow donors. At the time of sampling, all cohort members were nominally healthy, though unrecorded immune exposures were likely present. The donor tested CMV seropositive and was one of the 289 seropositive cohort members. A peripheral blood sample was provided by each donor, and peripheral blood mononuclear cells were used for TCR beta sequencing. The Qiagen DNeasy Blood Extraction Kit was used to extract genomic DNA from the blood cell samples. The CDR3 spans 13 residues, from the cysteine through the phenylalanine. The only DNA kept is the CDR3, 39 bases in frame from the first base. V lost 2 bases and J lost 9 bases; the stretch between them is 14 bases long. Via the germline V gene, CDR1 is MGHDK and CDR2 SYGVNS. This clone appeared once. This receptor's antigen is unknown. No much larger clonotype is one base removed from it; base qualities were not supplied.

Input material: PBMCs. This receptor was identified in a woman aged 45-65 years in good health and CMV-seropositive. The chain is encoded by TRBV25-1 joined to TRBJ2-7; the D gene is not confidently resolved. The nucleotide sequence reads TGTGCCAGCAGTGAACTTTCACTACGTGGGCAGTACTTC. Its amino acids are CASSELSLRGQYF.